A single sample is the source of the 16 T cell receptor beta chains below, sequenced in a study of shared clonotypes between healthy human individuals. The protocol was immunoSEQ multiplex PCR, while the TCRdb copy is restricted to in-frame clones and leaves out a portion. The table records approximately 2.5 million clones, under 95% of them present only once. The sample taken for sequencing was naive CD4+ T cells from PBMCs. Subset denoted: CD45RA+ positively selected. The receptors shown here come from a man younger than 30 in good health. Some clones in this sample may be carry-over from other donors' samples.

V is TRBV7-8 and J is TRBJ2-7; D uncertain. The CDR3 covers 15 residues. The germline V and J ends were trimmed by 2 bases and 2 bases, with 13 bases remaining between them. Germline lookup yields CDR1 SGHVS and CDR2 FQNEAQ. CDR3 sequence: CASSLPPVITYEQYF. CDR3 sequence (DNA): TGTGCCAGCAGCTTACCCCCGGTCATCACCTACGAGCAGTACTTC.

The chain joins TRBV11-1 to TRBJ2-5, with D perhaps matching TRBD2 (5 bases). CDR1 and CDR2 from the germline V gene are SGHAT and FQDESV (reference sequence). This CDR3 has 14 amino acids. V lost 5 bases, J lost 1 base, and 11 bases lay in between. This chain's CDR3 is CASSPKEVQETQYF. In DNA form, the CDR3 reads TGTGCCAGCAGCCCCAAGGAGGTCCAAGAGACCCAGTACTTC.

This clone was counted once. V gene TRBV7-2 combines with J gene TRBJ2-3; weak D call: TRBD2 (5 bases). Deletions cut 5 bases from V and 3 bases from J, with 18 bases between. The CDR3 sequence is 16 residues long. Germline CDR1 SGHTA, CDR2 FQGNSA. The CDR3 sequence: CASSNAWGAETDTQYF. CDR3 nucleotides: TGTGCCAGCAGCAATGCCTGGGGAGCGGAGACAGATACGCAGTATTTT.

The chain recombines TRBV28 with TRBJ2-1; TRBD2 aligns across 11 bases. Germline V gene data show CDR1 as MDHEN and CDR2 as SYDVKM. V gave up 4 bases and J gave up 6 bases; unmatched junction bases: 5. The CDR3 contains 15 residues. This chain's CDR3 is CASSYLTSGINEQFF. The CDR3 region has the DNA TGTGCCAGCAGTTATCTGACTAGCGGGATCAATGAGCAGTTCTTC.

The rearrangement uses TRBV27 and TRBJ2-5; the D is unclear. V lost 5 bases, J lost 5 bases, and 18 bases lay in between. CDR1 and CDR2 from the germline V gene are MNHEY and SMNVEV (reference sequence). The CDR3 totals 15 residues. Here the CDR3 reads CASSPLRVALETQYF. The CDR3 bases are TGTGCCAGCAGTCCCCTTCGGGTAGCCTTGGAGACCCAGTACTTC.

This sequence joins TRBV11-3 and TRBJ1-1; TRBD1 might be the D (6 bases). Trimming took 1 base from V and 5 from J, leaving 20 bases between them. Germline V gives CDR1 SGHNT, CDR2 YENEEA. There are 17 residues in the CDR3. CDR3 bases: TGTGCCAGCAGCTTAGCCCTTCGGACAGTCGGTCTGACTGAAGCTTTCTTT. Translated: CASSLALRTVGLTEAFF.

This chain connects TRBV4-3 to TRBJ1-2, with TRBD1 identical over 7 bases. J gave up 4 bases and V 2 bases, and 7 bases lay outside the gene matches. Germline V gene data show CDR1 as LGHNA and CDR2 as YSLEER. The CDR3 runs to 15 residues. CDR3 amino acids: CASSQRDSFSYGYTF. In DNA form, the CDR3 reads TGCGCCAGCAGCCAAAGGGACAGCTTCTCCTATGGCTACACCTTC.

V usage is TRBV6-1 and J usage is TRBJ2-1; possible D gene TRBD1, 5 bases. This CDR3 contains 14 residues. Germline V gene data show CDR1 as MNHNS and CDR2 as SASEGT. Trimming removed 10 bases at V and 2 bases at J, with 15 bases between. DNA of the CDR3: TGTGCCACCATTTGGGGCGGCCCCTACAATGAGCAGTTCTTC. Its protein is CATIWGGPYNEQFF.

The chain joins TRBV27 to TRBJ1-6; D gene ambiguous. Germline lookup yields CDR1 MNHEY and CDR2 SMNVEV (reference sequence). The length of the CDR3 is 15 residues. V was trimmed by 0 bases and J by 10 bases, leaving 13 bases between them. The CDR3 protein is CASSLSRRAHSPLHF. CDR3 in DNA: TGTGCCAGCAGTTTATCGCGGAGGGCTCACTCACCCCTCCACTTT.

The chain is built from TRBV11-2 and TRBJ2-2; 12 bases are a match to TRBD2. This CDR3 has 16 residues. With 5 bases clipped from V and 8 bases from J, the junction kept 9 bases outside the gene matches. Germline V CDR1 and CDR2: SGHAT, FQNNGV. The CDR3 sequence: CASSPGLAGPGGELFF. DNA for the CDR3: TGTGCCAGCAGCCCGGGACTAGCGGGCCCGGGAGGGGAGCTGTTTTTT. Supplemented by reference TRBV11-2 and TRBJ2-2, the full variable domain reads EAGVAQSPRYKIIEKRQSVAFWCNPISGHATLYWYQQILGQGPKLLIQFQNNGVVDDSQLPKDRFSAERLKGVDSTLKIQPAKLEDSAVYLCASSPGLAGPGGELFFGEGSRLTVL.

The V call is TRBV14, the J call TRBJ2-3; TRBD2 matches 8 bases. Germline CDR1 and CDR2: SGHDN and FVKESK. V gave up 5 bases and J gave up 6 bases; unmatched junction bases: 10. The CDR3 covers 15 residues. The CDR3 here is CASSESGRADDTQYF. The DNA of the CDR3 is TGTGCCAGCAGCGAGTCCGGGAGGGCCGATGATACGCAGTATTTT.

The rearrangement joins TRBV27 to TRBJ1-5; 7 positions agree with TRBD1. With 0 bases clipped from V and 0 bases from J, the junction kept 2 bases outside the gene matches. Per germline, CDR1 MNHEY and CDR2 SMNVEV (reference sequence). The CDR3 runs 16 residues. This chain's CDR3 is CASSLSNRGSNQPQHF. The CDR3 DNA is TGTGCCAGCAGTTTATCGAACAGGGGTAGCAATCAGCCCCAGCATTTT.

This clone was observed a few times. Distinct nucleotide sequences in the sample also encode this CDR3. CDR3 region: CASSYSDRNTEAFF. In DNA form, the CDR3 reads TGTGCCAGCAGTTATTCCGACAGGAACACTGAAGCTTTCTTT. The J gene is TRBJ1-1, the V gene TRBV6-5, with D possibly TRBD1 on 5 matching bases. V lost 3 bases and J 1 base, leaving 9 bases between the germline ends. Germline CDR1 is MNHEY and CDR2 is SVGAGI. The CDR3 is made up of 14 amino acids.

This clone was observed a few times. The identical CDR3 is also encoded by other nucleotide sequences in the sample. CDR3 in DNA: TGTGCCAGCAGCGTAGATTCTGGAAACACCATATATTTT. Translated: CASSVDSGNTIYF. The chain employs TRBV9 and TRBJ1-3, with D unclear. Germline V gene data show CDR1 as SGDLS and CDR2 as YYNGEE. The V end was cut by 0 bases, the J end by 1 base, with 2 bases between. The CDR3 covers 13 residues.

The chain joins TRBV9 to TRBJ2-3; possible D gene TRBD2, 6 bases. Trimming removed 0 bases at V and 5 bases at J, with 13 bases between. The CDR3 has 15 amino acids. Germline V CDR1 and CDR2: SGDLS, YYNGEE. The CDR3 reads CASSVAVADEDTQYF. In DNA form, the CDR3 reads TGTGCCAGCAGCGTAGCGGTAGCGGATGAAGATACGCAGTATTTT.

The chain uses TRBV7-9 and TRBJ2-2; perhaps TRBD1 as D (6 bases). Trimming pared 5 bases from V and 0 bases from J, leaving 13 bases between. The germline CDR1 and CDR2 sequences are SEHNR and FQNEAQ (reference sequence). The CDR3 runs 16 residues. CDR3 region: CASSVLGQPNTGELFF. As DNA, the CDR3 is TGTGCCAGCAGCGTTCTGGGACAACCGAACACCGGGGAGCTGTTTTTT. Based on the CDR3 plus reference TRBV7-9 and TRBJ2-2, the full variable domain is DTGVSQNPRHKITKRGQNVTFRCDPISEHNRLYWYRQTLGQGPEFLTYFQNEAQLEKSRLLSDRFSAERPKGSFSTLEIQRTEQGDSAMYLCASSVLGQPNTGELFFGEGSRLTVL.